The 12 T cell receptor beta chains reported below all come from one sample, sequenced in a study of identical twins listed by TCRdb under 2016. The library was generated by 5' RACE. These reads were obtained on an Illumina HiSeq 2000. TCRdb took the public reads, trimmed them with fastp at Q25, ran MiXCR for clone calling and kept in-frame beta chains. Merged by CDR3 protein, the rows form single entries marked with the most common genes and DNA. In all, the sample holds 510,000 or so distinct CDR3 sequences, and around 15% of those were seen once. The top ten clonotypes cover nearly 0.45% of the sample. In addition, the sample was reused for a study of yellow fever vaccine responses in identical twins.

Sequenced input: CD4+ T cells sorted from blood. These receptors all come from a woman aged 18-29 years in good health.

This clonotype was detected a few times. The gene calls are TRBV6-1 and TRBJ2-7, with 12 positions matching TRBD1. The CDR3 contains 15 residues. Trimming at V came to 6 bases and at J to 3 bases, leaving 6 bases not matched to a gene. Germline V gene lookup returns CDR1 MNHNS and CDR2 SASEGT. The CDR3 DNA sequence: TGTGCCAGCAGACTGGGACAGGGGGCTTTCTACGAGCAGTACGTC. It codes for CASRLGQGAFYEQYV.

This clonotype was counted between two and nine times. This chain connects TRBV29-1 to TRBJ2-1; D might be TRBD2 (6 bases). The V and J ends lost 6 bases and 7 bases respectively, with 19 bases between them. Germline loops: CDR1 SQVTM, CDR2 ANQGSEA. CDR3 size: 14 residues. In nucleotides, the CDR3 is TGCAGCGTGGGTAAGGGAGGTGTAAGGAATGAGCAGTTCTTC. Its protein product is CSVGKGGVRNEQFF.

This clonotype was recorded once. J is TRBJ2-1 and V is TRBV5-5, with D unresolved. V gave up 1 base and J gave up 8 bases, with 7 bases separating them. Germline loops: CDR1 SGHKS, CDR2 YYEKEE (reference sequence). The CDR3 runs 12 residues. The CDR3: CASSLISDEQFF. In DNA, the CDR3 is TGTGCCAGCAGCTTGATCAGTGATGAGCAGTTCTTC.

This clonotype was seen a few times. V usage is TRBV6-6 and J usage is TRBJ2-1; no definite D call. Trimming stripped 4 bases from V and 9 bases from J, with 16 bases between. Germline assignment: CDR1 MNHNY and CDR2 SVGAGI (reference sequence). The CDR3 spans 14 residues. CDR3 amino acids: CASSSPGGFGEQFF. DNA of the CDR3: TGTGCCAGCAGTTCCCCTGGTGGATTCGGTGAGCAGTTCTTC.

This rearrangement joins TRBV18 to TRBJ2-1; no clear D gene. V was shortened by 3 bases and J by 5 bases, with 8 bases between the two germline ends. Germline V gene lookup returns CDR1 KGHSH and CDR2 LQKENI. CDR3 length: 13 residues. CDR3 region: CASSPWQNNEQFF. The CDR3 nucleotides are TGTGCCAGCTCACCTTGGCAGAACAATGAGCAGTTCTTC.

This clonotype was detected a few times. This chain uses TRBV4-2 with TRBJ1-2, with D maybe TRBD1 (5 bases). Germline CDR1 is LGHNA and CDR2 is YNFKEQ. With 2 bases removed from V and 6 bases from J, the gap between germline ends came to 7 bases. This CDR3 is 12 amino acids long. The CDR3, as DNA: TGTGCCAGCAGCCAACCGACAGATGGCTACACCTTC. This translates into CASSQPTDGYTF.

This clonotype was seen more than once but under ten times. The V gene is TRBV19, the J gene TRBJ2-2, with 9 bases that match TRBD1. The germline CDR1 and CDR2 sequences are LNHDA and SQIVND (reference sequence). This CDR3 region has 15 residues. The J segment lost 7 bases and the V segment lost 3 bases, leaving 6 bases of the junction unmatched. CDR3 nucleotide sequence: TGTGCCAGTAGTATGGCCGGGACAGGGAACGGGGAGCTGTTTTTT. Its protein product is CASSMAGTGNGELFF.

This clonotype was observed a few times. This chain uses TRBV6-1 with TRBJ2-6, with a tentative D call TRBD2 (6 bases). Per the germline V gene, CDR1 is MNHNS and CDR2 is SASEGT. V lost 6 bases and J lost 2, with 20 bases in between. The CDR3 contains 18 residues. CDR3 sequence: CASSSKGTYSPGANVLTF. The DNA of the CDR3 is TGTGCCAGCAGCTCCAAGGGGACTTACTCCCCTGGGGCCAACGTCCTGACTTTC.

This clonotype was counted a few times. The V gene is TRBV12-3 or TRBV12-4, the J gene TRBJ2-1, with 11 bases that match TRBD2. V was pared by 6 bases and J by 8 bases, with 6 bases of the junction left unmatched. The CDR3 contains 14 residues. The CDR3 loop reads CASRHSGGAHEQFF. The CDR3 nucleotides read TGTGCCAGCAGACATAGCGGGGGGGCGCATGAGCAGTTCTTC.

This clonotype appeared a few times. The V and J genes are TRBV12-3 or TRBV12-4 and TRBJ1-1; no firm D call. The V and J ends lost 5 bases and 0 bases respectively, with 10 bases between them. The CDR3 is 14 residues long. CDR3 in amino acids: CASSNGRVNTEAFF. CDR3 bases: TGTGCCAGCAGTAACGGGAGAGTGAACACTGAAGCTTTCTTT.

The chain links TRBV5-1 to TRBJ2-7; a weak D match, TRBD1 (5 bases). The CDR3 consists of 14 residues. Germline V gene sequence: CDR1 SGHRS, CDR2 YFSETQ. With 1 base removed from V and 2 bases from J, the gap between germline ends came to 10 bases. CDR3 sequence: CASSLYLGPYEQYF. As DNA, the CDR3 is TGCGCCAGCAGCTTGTATTTGGGGCCCTACGAGCAGTACTTC.

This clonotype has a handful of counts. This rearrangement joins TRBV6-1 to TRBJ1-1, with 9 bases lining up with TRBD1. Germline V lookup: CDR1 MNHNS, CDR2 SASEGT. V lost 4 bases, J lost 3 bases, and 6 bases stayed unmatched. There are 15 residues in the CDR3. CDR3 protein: CASSAEGTGHTEAFF. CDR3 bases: TGTGCCAGCAGTGCAGAGGGGACAGGGCACACTGAAGCTTTCTTT.